This entry lists 5 T cell receptor beta chains sequenced from one sample in a study of T cells in Graves' hyperthyroidism and ophthalmopathy. RNA transcripts gave rise to amplified TCR beta CDR3 regions. Using the HTBI primer set, a first-round RT-PCR was run on the TCR CDR3. TCRdb fed the multiplex PCR reads into MiXCR, producing one record per CDR3 protein. The sample consists of 730,000 or so distinct CDR3 sequences, over 15% of them appearing once. Sequencing input: blood. The source is a woman aged 45-65 years with Graves' hyperthyroidism that later progressed to Graves' ophthalmopathy.

This clonotype has at least ten counts. This chain links TRBV11-2 with TRBJ1-2, with D uncertain. The germline gives CDR1 SGHAT, CDR2 FQNNGV. The CDR3 extends over 13 amino acids. Trimming stripped 4 bases from V and 1 base from J, with 7 bases between. The CDR3 protein is CASSSSNNYGYTF. DNA of the CDR3: TGTGCCAGCAGCTCGTCCAATAACTATGGCTACACCTTC.

The rearrangement uses TRBV19 and TRBJ2-5; D is unresolved. This CDR3 comprises 13 residues. Germline V gene lookup returns CDR1 LNHDA and CDR2 SQIVND (reference sequence). V was shortened by 1 base and J by 5 bases, with 8 bases between the two germline ends. CDR3 sequence reads: CASSIVGRETQYF. As DNA, the CDR3 is TGTGCCAGTAGTATAGTAGGGCGGGAGACCCAGTACTTC.

This clonotype was counted many times. The chain uses TRBV7-9 and TRBJ2-7; 7 positions match TRBD1. This CDR3 spans 17 amino acids. Germline assignment: CDR1 SEHNR and CDR2 FQNEAQ (reference sequence). V shed 0 bases and J 5 bases; nucleotides not matched to a gene: 13. CDR3 DNA: TGTGCCAGCAGCTTAGCGGTGGGGGACAGCCTTCCCAACGAGCAGTACTTC. Its protein is CASSLAVGDSLPNEQYF.

This clonotype has only a few counts. This CDR3 is CASSDPMGANEKLFF. DNA of the CDR3: TGTGCCAGCAGCGACCCAATGGGAGCTAATGAAAAACTGTTTTTT. The rearrangement joins TRBV9 to TRBJ1-4; D is unresolved. Trimming shortened V by 3 bases and J by 3 bases, and 12 bases separated the two germline ends. Germline-derived CDR1 and CDR2 are SGDLS and YYNGEE. The CDR3 is 15 amino acids. Based on the CDR3 plus reference TRBV9 and TRBJ1-4, the full variable domain is DSGVTQTPKHLITATGQRVTLRCSPRSGDLSVYWYQQSLDQGLQFLIQYYNGEERAKGNILERFSAQQFPDLHSELNLSSLELGDSALYFCASSDPMGANEKLFFGSGTQLSVL.

J is TRBJ1-1 and V is TRBV5-1, with unresolved D. The CDR3 spans 15 residues. The V gene lost 1 base and the J gene lost 5 bases, with 15 bases spanning the gap. Looked up from germline, CDR1 is SGHRS and CDR2 is YFSETQ. The CDR3 reads CASSLSAPGRTEAFF. In DNA, the CDR3 is TGCGCCAGCAGCTTGTCTGCCCCCGGTCGGACTGAAGCTTTCTTT.